The 22 T cell receptor beta chains reported below all come from one sample, sequenced in a study of beta chain features in type 1 diabetes. Study observations and caveats: For Type 1 diabetes patients, all four CD4+ subsets carried TCRB CDR3s that were moderately but significantly shorter.

The isolated RNA, all of it, was reverse transcribed, so expressed TCRB transcripts were what got sequenced. Method: immunoSEQ multiplex PCR; TCRdb's copy keeps in-frame clones and lacks some. The sample consists of nearly 700,000 clones, around an eighth of them appearing once. Their antigen targets remain unknown. Sequencing was done on a sample of naive CD4+ T cells from blood. These receptors all stem from a man aged 18 to 35 with type 1 diabetes.

This clone turned up a few times. The chain has TRBV7-3 and TRBJ2-3; D remains unclear. Germline CDR1 SGHTA, CDR2 FQGTGA. The CDR3 spans 19 residues. The ends were cut back, 5 bases at V and 1 base at J, with 25 bases in the middle. CDR3 in amino acids: CASSPQLRPLLEGTDTQYF. For the CDR3, the DNA is TGTGCCAGCAGCCCTCAGCTCAGACCCCTACTTGAGGGCACAGATACGCAGTATTTT.

The V call is TRBV28, the J call TRBJ1-2, with 8 bases aligning to TRBD1. The CDR3 covers 15 residues. CDR1 and CDR2 (germline): MDHEN, SYDVKM. With 3 bases clipped from V and 6 bases from J, the junction kept 9 bases outside the gene matches. The CDR3 protein is CASSLLDRDPNGYTF. As DNA, the CDR3 is TGTGCCAGCAGTTTGCTGGACAGGGACCCAAATGGCTACACCTTC.

V gene TRBV2 combines with J gene TRBJ1-2, with 10 bases that match TRBD1. The length of the CDR3 is 14 residues. Looked up from germline, CDR1 is SNHLY and CDR2 is FYNNEI. V shed 4 bases and J 6 bases; nucleotides not matched to a gene: 5. The CDR3 sequence is CASSAGTGEDGYTF. The CDR3 DNA reads TGTGCCAGCAGTGCAGGGACAGGGGAAGATGGCTACACCTTC.

This chain connects TRBV27 to TRBJ1-2, with a tentative D call TRBD1 (5 bases). From germline, CDR1 is MNHEY and CDR2 SMNVEV (reference sequence). The CDR3 covers 14 residues. V was clipped by 3 bases and J by 7 bases, with 15 bases between them. The CDR3 coding sequence is TGTGCCAGCAGTTTCGGGGCCCTACCGGGTGGCTACACCTTC. It translates to CASSFGALPGGYTF.

The chain links TRBV5-1 to TRBJ2-7, with a possible D match to TRBD1 (5 bases). V lost 0 bases and J 4 bases, leaving 14 bases between the germline ends. Per germline, CDR1 SGHRS and CDR2 YFSETQ. The CDR3 runs 15 residues. DNA of the CDR3: TGCGCCAGCAGCTTGGGTTTAGGGGCCGGTTACGAGCAGTACTTC. This translates into CASSLGLGAGYEQYF.

This chain connects TRBV18 to TRBJ1-5; D is unresolved. Germline lookup yields CDR1 KGHSH and CDR2 LQKENI. V lost 3 bases, J lost 0 bases, and 12 bases lay in between. CDR3 size: 16 residues. The chain's CDR3 is CASSPGGPYSNQPQHF. CDR3 DNA: TGTGCCAGCTCACCCGGAGGACCCTATAGCAATCAGCCCCAGCATTTT.

This clone was recorded a few times. DNA for the CDR3: TGTGCCAGCAGTTACTCGTACGGGGAGAACACTGAAGCTTTCTTT. This codes for CASSYSYGENTEAFF. The chain couples TRBV6-5 to TRBJ1-1; no firm D call. Per the germline V gene, CDR1 is MNHEY and CDR2 is SVGAGI. Trimming took 0 bases from V and 1 from J, leaving 9 bases between them. This CDR3 spans 15 amino acids.

This clone has a handful of counts. V gene TRBV5-6 combines with J gene TRBJ2-5; D not certain. Deletions cut 0 bases from V and 5 bases from J, with 11 bases between. Germline-derived CDR1 and CDR2 are SGHDT and YYEEEE. The CDR3 extends over 14 amino acids. CDR3 amino acids: CASSLAVVSETQYF. Written as DNA, the CDR3 is TGTGCCAGCAGCTTGGCCGTAGTAAGTGAGACCCAGTACTTC.

The V and J genes are TRBV19 and TRBJ1-6; 8 bases line up with TRBD1. The CDR3 covers 13 residues. V lost 10 bases and J lost 8; bases outside the gene matches: 7. The germline CDR1 and CDR2 sequences are LNHDA and SQIVND (reference sequence). CDR3 bases: TGTGCCATTACAGACAGGGGAGATTCACCCCTCCACTTT. It translates to CAITDRGDSPLHF.

This clone was detected only a few times. The chain couples TRBV19 to TRBJ1-5; D is perhaps TRBD1 (6 bases). The CDR3 runs 13 residues. V was cut by 3 bases and J by 6 bases, with 9 bases left in between. CDR1 and CDR2 (germline): LNHDA, SQIVND (reference sequence). Written as DNA, the CDR3 is TGTGCCAGTAGTATCTCAGGGGTTCAGCCCCAGCATTTT. It codes for CASSISGVQPQHF.

The chain couples TRBV4-2 to TRBJ1-1; D is uncertain. The germline V and J ends were trimmed by 4 bases and 3 bases, with 12 bases remaining between them. The CDR3 runs 14 residues. The germline V gene encodes CDR1 LGHNA and CDR2 YNFKEQ. DNA of the CDR3: TGTGCCAGCAGCCCCGACCCTAGGGACACTGAAGCTTTCTTT. Translating gives CASSPDPRDTEAFF.

This chain links TRBV4-1 with TRBJ1-5, with 11 positions matching TRBD1. Germline-derived CDR1 and CDR2 are MGHRA and YSYEKL. This CDR3 has 16 residues. V lost 2 bases, J lost 4 bases, and 4 bases stayed unmatched. The CDR3 nucleotides are TGCGCCAGCAGCCAACCTGGACAGGGGGCGAATCAGCCCCAGCATTTT. As protein: CASSQPGQGANQPQHF.

This clone was detected only a few times. Other DNA sequences from this sample encode an identical CDR3 as well. The chain carries TRBV9 and TRBJ1-1; no clear D gene. Trimming took off 0 bases at V and 3 bases at J, with 6 bases between the two ends. Germline loops: CDR1 SGDLS, CDR2 YYNGEE. The CDR3 spans 13 residues. The CDR3 loop reads CASSVDGDTEAFF. CDR3 nucleotide sequence: TGTGCCAGCAGCGTAGATGGGGACACTGAAGCTTTCTTT.

The chain combines TRBV5-4 with TRBJ1-4; D may be TRBD1 (6 bases). The CDR3 spans 15 residues. Looked up from germline, CDR1 is SGHNT and CDR2 is YYREEE (reference sequence). Deletions cut 4 bases from V and 6 bases from J, with 16 bases between. The CDR3 here is CASSTMRGEDEKLFF. CDR3 coding DNA: TGTGCCAGCAGCACCATGAGGGGGGAAGATGAAAAACTGTTTTTT.

This clone was detected only a few times. The CDR3 reads CASSYGHSTPLHF. CDR3 coding DNA: TGTGCCAGCAGTTACGGACACTCGACACCCCTCCACTTT. V is TRBV6-5 and J is TRBJ1-6; weak D call: TRBD1 (5 bases). The ends were cut back, 2 bases at V and 11 bases at J, with 10 bases in the middle. Germline values: CDR1 MNHEY, CDR2 SVGAGI. The CDR3 runs to 13 residues.

This clone was observed a handful of times. The rearrangement uses TRBV19 and TRBJ2-1; no reliable D call. Trimming took 4 bases from V and 4 from J, leaving 11 bases between them. Germline CDR1 reads LNHDA; CDR2 reads SQIVND (reference sequence). The CDR3 totals 14 residues. The CDR3, as DNA: TGTGCCAGTAGTACCACTATTACTTACAATGAGCAGTTCTTC. Its protein product is CASSTTITYNEQFF.

V usage is TRBV7-6 and J usage is TRBJ2-3; the D gene is possibly TRBD1 (5 bases). V lost 0 bases to trimming and J lost 2 bases, with 6 bases between them. This CDR3 is 14 amino acids long. CDR1 and CDR2 (germline): SGHVS, FNYEAQ. CDR3 sequence: CASSLATDTDTQYF. The CDR3 coding sequence is TGTGCCAGCAGCTTAGCGACAGACACAGATACGCAGTATTTT.

This clone was found a few times. The genes are TRBV2 and TRBJ2-3; TRBD1 matches 8 bases. The junction had 8 bases not matched to a gene; V was cut back by 7 bases and J by 5 bases. Germline V CDR1 and CDR2: SNHLY, FYNNEI. The CDR3 runs to 14 residues. CDR3 bases: TGTGCCAGCACGGCACAGGGGGTGGGAGATACGCAGTATTTT. It specifies CASTAQGVGDTQYF.

The rearrangement joins TRBV7-2 to TRBJ1-1, with a tentative D call TRBD1 (5 bases). The CDR3 covers 13 residues. V lost 9 bases to trimming and J lost 3 bases, with 14 bases between them. Germline loops: CDR1 SGHTA, CDR2 FQGNSA. The CDR3 is CARTQGRYTEAFF. CDR3 nucleotides: TGTGCCAGGACCCAGGGAAGGTACACTGAAGCTTTCTTT. The complete variable domain, with remaining parts taken from reference TRBV7-2 and TRBJ1-1, reads GAGVSQSPSNKVTEKGKDVELRCDPISGHTALYWYRQSLGQGLEFLIYFQGNSAPDKSGLPSDRFSAERTGGSVSTLTIQRTQQEDSAVYLCARTQGRYTEAFFGQGTRLTVV.

This clone was counted a few times. The V gene is TRBV14, the J gene TRBJ1-1; D is ambiguous. This CDR3 has 14 residues. Trimming stripped 1 base from V and 2 bases from J, with 8 bases between. Germline CDR1 is SGHDN and CDR2 is FVKESK. The CDR3, as DNA: TGTGCCAGCAGCCAAGCAGCAGTTAACACTGAAGCTTTCTTT. It specifies CASSQAAVNTEAFF.

CDR3 sequence: CASVPTLELTDTQYF. The CDR3 DNA sequence: TGTGCCAGTGTTCCTACCCTCGAGCTAACAGATACGCAGTATTTT. This chain links TRBV2 with TRBJ2-3; D uncertain. This CDR3 is 15 amino acids long. CDR1 and CDR2 from the germline V gene are SNHLY and FYNNEI. V lost 9 bases, J lost 3 bases, and 19 bases lay in between.

This clone appeared a few times. The rearrangement uses TRBV25-1 and TRBJ2-5; D possibly matches TRBD1 or TRBD2 (5 bases each). The last part of the DNA fits TRBJ2-7 better; the J call may be wrong. From germline, CDR1 is MGHDK and CDR2 SYGVNS. The length of the CDR3 is 11 residues. CDR3 in DNA: TGTGCCAGCAGCGGGGCTTACGAGCAGTACTTC. It translates to CASSGAYEQYF.